Listed below are T cell receptor beta chains from one sample, sequenced in a study of T cells in Graves' hyperthyroidism and ophthalmopathy. Using its own MiXCR run on the multiplex PCR reads, TCRdb lists one record per CDR3 protein. The sample lists about 770,000 distinct CDR3 sequences; approximately 19% were seen once. Sequencing used blood. These receptors all come from a woman aged 45-60 years with Graves' hyperthyroidism that later progressed to Graves' ophthalmopathy. Each CDR3 is given with its conserved first and last residue.

v_call cdr3_aa
TRBV19 CASTQGSGVLVGYGYTF
TRBV6-1 CASSEAGANYEQYF
TRBV28 CASSPIRYGYTF
TRBV5-1 CASSLASGMRDTQYF
TRBV9 CASSSDSTSGDEAFF
TRBV5-1 CASSFSRAGETQYF
TRBV2 CASTLEETQYF
TRBV9 CASSLHRGRGGPDTQYF
TRBV9 CASSRGQAGNQPQHF
TRBV2 CASRGTAPLSYEQYF
TRBV3-1 CASSLAEGSYGYTF
TRBV19 CASRDRTDLSNQPQHF
TRBV3-1 CASSQDLDLDYGYTF
TRBV19 CASSGSWNTEAFF
TRBV9 CASSYTAGGGTEAFF
TRBV5-1 CASSSTTLTGELFF
TRBV18 CASSPSNQPQHF
TRBV14 CASSQDQAASWGQSTYSNQPQHF
TRBV20-1 CSAPGQGGWEQFF
TRBV4-1 CASSQDPSGGITYEQYF
TRBV5-1 CASSLGAGRNTEAFF
TRBV5-6 CASSLEWGDRGYTF
TRBV5-1 CASSLGAEPHDYTF
TRBV20-1 CSARDREGFTYEQYF
TRBV5-4 CASSAGAPSTNEKLFF
TRBV18 CASSPDRTSYEQYF
TRBV19 CASRAGGSDTQYF
TRBV9 CASSVARGQGITGGANVLTF
TRBV19 CASGPHVATEAFF
TRBV5-1 CASSSTAFSGNTIYF
TRBV13 CASSTDGNYGYTF
TRBV20-1 CSARPQGDRRTGELFF
TRBV14 CASSPLGTAYEQYF
TRBV7-3 CASSSSPPEPQHF
TRBV2 CASSENEIGGGLAGVSGNEQFF
TRBV13 CASSLRADLNTEAFF
TRBV11-2 CASSFGRGQGTDTQYF
TRBV4-1 CASSQVDGLNTEAFF
TRBV11-2 CASNTSTMRGEQAPGELFF
TRBV19 CASSTQRSGANVLTF
TRBV5-4 CASSYPGSPNNEQFF
TRBV27 CASSFLPPGNTIYF
TRBV7-8 CASSRNRDRVLYGYTF
TRBV7-3 CASSLDWLGYEQYF
TRBV4-1 CASSQDERIYGYTF
TRBV20-1 CSASQDRGRWETQYF
TRBV2 CASRANANTGELFF
TRBV29-1 CSVEFRLDNSQDTQYF
TRBV5-4 CANSLPQGTYTEAFF
TRBV15 CATSRDHGGGGDWAFF
TRBV2 CASSEGRQGHSPLHF
TRBV12-3/TRBV12-4 CASTLDRDLQYF
TRBV7-9 CASSHGTTKSYEQYF
TRBV3-1 CASSQDPPSGGVDTQYF
TRBV3-1 CASSQDATRDGYTF
TRBV27 CASSFLWQGGAKNIQYF
TRBV20-1 CSAREGGAEQFF
TRBV20-1 CSARETGGGGYTF